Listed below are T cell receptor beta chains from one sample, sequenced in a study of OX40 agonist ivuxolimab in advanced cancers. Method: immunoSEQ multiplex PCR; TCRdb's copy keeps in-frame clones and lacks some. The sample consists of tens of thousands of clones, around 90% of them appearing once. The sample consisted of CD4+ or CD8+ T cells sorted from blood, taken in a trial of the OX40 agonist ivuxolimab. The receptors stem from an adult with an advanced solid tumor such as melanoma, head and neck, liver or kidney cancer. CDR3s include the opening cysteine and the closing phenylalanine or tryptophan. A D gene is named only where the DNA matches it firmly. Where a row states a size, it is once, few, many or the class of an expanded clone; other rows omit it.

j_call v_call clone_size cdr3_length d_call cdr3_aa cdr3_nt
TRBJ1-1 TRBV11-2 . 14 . CASSLGHGGTEAFF TGTGCCAGCAGCTTAGGCCATGGGGGCACTGAAGCTTTCTTT
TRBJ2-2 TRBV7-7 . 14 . CASSPREVTGELFF TGTGCCAGCAGCCCTAGAGAGGTGACCGGGGAGCTGTTTTTT
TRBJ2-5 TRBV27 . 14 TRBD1 CASKRQGDQETQYF TGTGCCAGCAAAAGACAGGGAGACCAAGAGACCCAGTACTTC
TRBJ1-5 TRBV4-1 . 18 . CASSQVDLGLNSNQPQHF TGCGCCAGCAGCCAAGTGGATCTGGGTCTGAATAGCAATCAGCCCCAGCATTTT
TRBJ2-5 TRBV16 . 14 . CASSQSLALETQYF TGTGCCAGCAGCCAATCGTTGGCATTAGAGACCCAGTACTTC
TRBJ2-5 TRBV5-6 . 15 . CASSFLTIKQETQYF TGTGCCAGCAGCTTTTTGACTATAAAACAAGAGACCCAGTACTTC
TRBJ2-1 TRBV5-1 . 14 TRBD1 CASSQGTGRNEQFF TGCGCCAGCAGTCAGGGGACAGGACGCAATGAGCAGTTCTTC
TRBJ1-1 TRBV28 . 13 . CASSLRDGTEAFF TGTGCCAGCAGTTTAAGGGACGGCACTGAAGCTTTCTTT
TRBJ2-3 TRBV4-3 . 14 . CASSIITGTDTQYF TGCGCCAGCTCTATAATTACTGGCACAGATACGCAGTATTTT
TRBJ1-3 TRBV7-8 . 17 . CASSSRVAGSSGNTIYF TGTGCCAGCAGCTCCCGGGTGGCAGGGAGCTCTGGAAACACCATATATTTT
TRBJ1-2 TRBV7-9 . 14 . CASSSGTAIGGHTF TGTGCCAGCAGCTCAGGGACGGCCATCGGGGGCCACACCTTC
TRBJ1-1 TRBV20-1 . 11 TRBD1 CSPRGRTEAFF TGCAGCCCCAGGGGGAGGACTGAAGCTTTCTTT
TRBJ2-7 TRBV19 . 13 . CASSNKQGTVQYF TGTGCCAGTAGTAACAAACAGGGAACGGTGCAGTACTTC
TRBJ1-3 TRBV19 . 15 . CASSRPGLSGNTIYF TGTGCCAGTAGTAGGCCAGGGCTATCTGGAAACACCATATATTTT
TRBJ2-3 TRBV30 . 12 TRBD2 CAWTAGADTQYF TGTGCCTGGACCGCGGGGGCAGATACGCAGTATTTT
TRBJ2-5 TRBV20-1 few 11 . CSATAMETQYF TGCAGTGCAACAGCCATGGAGACCCAGTACTTC